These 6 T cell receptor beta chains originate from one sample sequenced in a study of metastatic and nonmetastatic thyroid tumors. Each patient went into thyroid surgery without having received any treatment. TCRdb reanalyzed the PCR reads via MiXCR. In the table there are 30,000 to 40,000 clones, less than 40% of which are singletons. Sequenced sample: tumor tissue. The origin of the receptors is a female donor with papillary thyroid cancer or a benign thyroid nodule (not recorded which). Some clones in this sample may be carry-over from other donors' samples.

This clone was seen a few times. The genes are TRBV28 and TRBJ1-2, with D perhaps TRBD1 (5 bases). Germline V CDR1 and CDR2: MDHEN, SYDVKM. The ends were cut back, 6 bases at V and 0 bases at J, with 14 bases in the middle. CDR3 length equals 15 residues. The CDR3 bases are TGTGCCAGCAGCACCACAGGCCGAGCTAACTATGGCTACACCTTC. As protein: CASSTTGRANYGYTF.

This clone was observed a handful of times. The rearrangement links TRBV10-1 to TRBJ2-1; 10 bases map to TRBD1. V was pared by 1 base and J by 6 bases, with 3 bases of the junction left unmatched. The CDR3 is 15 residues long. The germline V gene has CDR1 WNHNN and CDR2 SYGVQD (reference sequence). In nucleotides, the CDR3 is TGCGCCAGCAGTGAGTGGACAGGGGGACCCAATGAGCAGTTCTTC. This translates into CASSEWTGGPNEQFF.

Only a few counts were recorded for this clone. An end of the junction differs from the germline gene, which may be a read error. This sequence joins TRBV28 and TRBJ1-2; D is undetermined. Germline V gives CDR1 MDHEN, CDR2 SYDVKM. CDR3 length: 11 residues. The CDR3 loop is CAISPGYGYTF. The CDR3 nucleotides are TGTGCCATCAGTCCAGGCTATGGCTACACCTTC.

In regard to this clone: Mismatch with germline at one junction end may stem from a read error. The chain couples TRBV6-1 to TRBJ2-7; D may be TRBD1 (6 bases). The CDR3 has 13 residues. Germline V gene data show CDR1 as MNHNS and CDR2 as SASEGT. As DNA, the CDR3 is TGCGCCAGCAGTGGGAGTACAGGGTCCGAGCAGTACTTC. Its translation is CASSGSTGSEQYF.

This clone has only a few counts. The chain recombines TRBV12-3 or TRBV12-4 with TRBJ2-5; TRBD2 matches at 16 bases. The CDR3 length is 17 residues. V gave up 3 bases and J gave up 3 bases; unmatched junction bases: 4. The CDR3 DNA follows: TGTGCCAGCAGTTTGGGGGGACTAGCGGGGGGGGAAGAGACCCAGTACTTC. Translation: CASSLGGLAGGEETQYF.

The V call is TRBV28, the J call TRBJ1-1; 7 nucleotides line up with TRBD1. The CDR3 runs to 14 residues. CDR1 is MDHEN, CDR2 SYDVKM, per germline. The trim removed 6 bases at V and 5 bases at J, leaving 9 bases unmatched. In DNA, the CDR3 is TGTGCCAGCAGATCAAACAGGGGAAGGACTGAAGCTTTCTTT. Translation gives CASRSNRGRTEAFF.